Detailed here is one T cell receptor (beta chain). Antigen specificity is unknown. This sample is part of a study of shared clonotypes between healthy human individuals. Regarding the study as a whole: Only blood was sampled; tissue repertoires likely differ.

Terminally differentiated effector memory CD45RA+ cells were excluded from the naive CD8 cells, which were CD45RO-negative and positively selected for CCR7. Nashville, Tennessee was home to all donors, each a Caucasian adult. Generated by immunoSEQ multiplex PCR, the TCRdb table keeps only in-frame clones and is missing some. This sample has fewer than 1 million clones; roughly 96% occur once, and the top ten carry less than 0.25%. The specimen sequenced was naive CD8+ T cells sorted from blood. The TCR originated in a man between 25 and 39 years old in good health.

CDR3 nucleotides: TGTGCCAGTAGGTGGTCCACCGGGGAGCTGTTTTTT. Protein sequence: CASRWSTGELFF. This chain links TRBV19 with TRBJ2-2, with D unresolved. Germline lookup yields CDR1 LNHDA and CDR2 SQIVND (reference sequence). This CDR3 has 12 residues. The V end lost 6 bases, the J end lost 4 bases, and 6 bases lay between the germline ends.